This record concerns one T cell receptor (beta chain) sequence. Its antigen remains unknown. A much larger clone differs from this one at a single base, so this may be a read error. CDR3 size: 17 residues. Germline V gives CDR1 MNHEY, CDR2 SVGAGI. This entry comes from a study of breast tumors, draining lymph nodes, adjacent tissues. The study, taken as a whole, reports: Compared with basal-like, luminal-like tumors shared significantly more repertoire with nontumor tissue. Tumors had less TCR diversity than lymph nodes, more than nontumor tissue.

TCRdb re-derived calls from the multiplex PCR reads in MiXCR, one entry per CDR3 protein. The sample yields fewer than 80,000 distinct CDR3 sequences, over 40% seen once. The chain carries TRBV6-5 and TRBJ2-1; 11 bases line up with TRBD2. This receptor was taken from a female donor with breast cancer. Some clones in this sample may be carry-over from other donors' samples. Sample: breast tumor tissue. This chain's CDR3 is CASSHSPTSGVHNEQFF. In nucleotides, the CDR3 is TGTGCCAGCAGTCACTCCCCGACTAGCGGGGTACACAATGAGCAGTTCTTC.